What follows are 20 T cell receptor beta chains derived from one specimen sequenced in a study of cytomegalovirus exposure and HLA in healthy donors. Both 60 Vbeta primers and 13 Jbeta primers went into the PCR. Using immunoSEQ multiplex PCR, the repertoire was profiled, and TCRdb retains in-frame clones only, with some absent. The data hold around 190,000 clones, with 70% to 80% observed a single time. The sequencing sample was made of PBMCs. Receptor source: a man aged 25-45 years in good health and CMV-seronegative.

This clone was counted only a few times. The V gene is TRBV2, the J gene TRBJ2-1, with a tentative D call TRBD2 (6 bases). CDR3 length equals 15 residues. Trimming removed 5 bases from V and 6 bases from J, with 17 bases in between. Germline V CDR1 and CDR2: SNHLY, FYNNEI. CDR3 protein: CASSPEVGTANEQFF. The CDR3 coding sequence is TGTGCCAGCAGTCCGGAAGTGGGGACTGCCAATGAGCAGTTCTTC.

This clone came up a few times. The rearrangement joins TRBV30 to TRBJ2-7; the match to TRBD2 covers 7 bases. The V segment lost 1 base and the J segment 7 bases; nucleotides outside the gene matches: 7. The CDR3 spans 13 residues. From germline, CDR1 is GTSNPN and CDR2 SVGIG (reference sequence). The CDR3 protein is CAWSAESGNEQYF. In DNA, the CDR3 is TGTGCCTGGAGTGCTGAAAGCGGGAATGAGCAGTACTTC.

The rearrangement uses TRBV7-3 and TRBJ1-2, with D possibly TRBD1 on 6 matching bases. The CDR3 is 15 residues long. V gave up 5 bases and J gave up 7 bases, with 20 bases separating them. Germline V CDR1 and CDR2: SGHTA, FQGTGA. As DNA, the CDR3 is TGTGCCAGCAGCCCGAGGGGGGGACGGTCGGCTGGCTACACCTTC. Residues: CASSPRGGRSAGYTF.

The chain is built from TRBV4-1 and TRBJ1-2; D unclear. Trimming removed 1 base from V and 5 bases from J, with 8 bases in between. The CDR3 loop spans 13 amino acids. Germline CDR1 reads MGHRA; CDR2 reads YSYEKL. The CDR3 protein is CASSQAPGYGYTF. CDR3 sequence (DNA): TGCGCCAGCAGCCAAGCCCCGGGGTATGGCTACACCTTC.

The chain recombines TRBV5-1 with TRBJ2-1, with 9 bases aligning to TRBD1. This CDR3 has 15 residues. Germline CDR1 is SGHRS and CDR2 is YFSETQ. The junction had 11 bases not matched to a gene; V was cut back by 7 bases and J by 6 bases. The CDR3 sequence: CASSTGTGSVNEQFF. CDR3 sequence (DNA): TGCGCCAGCTCGACCGGGACAGGGTCGGTCAATGAGCAGTTCTTC.

This chain joins TRBV27 and TRBJ2-7; possible D gene TRBD1, 5 bases. Germline V gene lookup returns CDR1 MNHEY and CDR2 SMNVEV (reference sequence). The ends were cut back, 1 base at V and 5 bases at J, with 12 bases in the middle. This CDR3 is built from 14 residues. The CDR3 nucleotides are TGTGCCAGCAGTTTATACTTGGGGCAGGACGAGCAGTACTTC. Translated: CASSLYLGQDEQYF.

The chain employs TRBV7-9 and TRBJ1-4; TRBD1 matches at 8 bases. V dropped 5 bases and J dropped 3; count of bases not matched to a gene: 11. CDR3 length: 17 residues. Germline CDR1 SEHNR, CDR2 FQNEAQ (reference sequence). The CDR3 here is CASSPQGRGLANEKLFF. The DNA for the CDR3 is TGTGCCAGCAGCCCCCAGGGCAGGGGGCTGGCTAATGAAAAACTGTTTTTT. The variable domain in full, with the rest retrieved from reference TRBV7-9 and TRBJ1-4, is DTGVSQNPRHKITKRGQNVTFRCDPISEHNRLYWYRQTLGQGPEFLTYFQNEAQLEKSRLLSDRFSAERPKGSFSTLEIQRTEQGDSAMYLCASSPQGRGLANEKLFFGSGTQLSVL.

This clone appeared a few times. This chain links TRBV9 with TRBJ2-5; D perhaps matches TRBD1 (6 bases). This CDR3 has 14 amino acids. Germline CDR1 is SGDLS and CDR2 is YYNGEE. Trimming cost V 4 bases and J 4 bases, with 14 bases left between them. The CDR3 nucleotides read TGTGCCAGCAGCCCCACAGGGCAAATAGAGACCCAGTACTTC. This sequence encodes CASSPTGQIETQYF.

The J gene is TRBJ2-7, the V gene TRBV10-2; TRBD1 is a possible D gene (5 bases). The CDR3 spans 15 residues. The V gene's germline CDR1 is WSHSY and CDR2 SAAADI. V was trimmed by 3 bases and J by 0 bases, leaving 12 bases between them. CDR3 coding DNA: TGCGCCAGCAGTGATGGGGCCGGACACTCCTACGAGCAGTACTTC. It translates to CASSDGAGHSYEQYF.

On this clone itself: Distinct nucleotide sequences in the sample also encode this CDR3. This sequence joins TRBV9 and TRBJ1-5; the D is unclear. Trimming removed 7 bases at V and 4 bases at J, with 9 bases between. The CDR3 loop spans 12 amino acids. Germline CDR1 is SGDLS and CDR2 is YYNGEE. The CDR3 nucleotides read TGTGCCAGCTCTGGCGGGAATCAGCCCCAGCATTTT. Translated, it gives CASSGGNQPQHF. Looking up the rest from reference TRBV9 and TRBJ1-5 gives the full variable domain: DSGVTQTPKHLITATGQRVTLRCSPRSGDLSVYWYQQSLDQGLQFLIQYYNGEERAKGNILERFSAQQFPDLHSELNLSSLELGDSALYFCASSGGNQPQHFGDGTRLSIL.

This clone was picked up one time. The rearrangement links TRBV11-1 to TRBJ2-2; no clear D. The length of the CDR3 is 15 residues. The V end was cut by 4 bases, the J end by 5 bases, with 14 bases between. Germline CDR1 and CDR2: SGHAT and FQDESV (reference sequence). The chain's CDR3 is CASSSGTHRTGELFF. Here the CDR3 DNA reads TGTGCCAGCAGCTCCGGCACACACAGAACCGGGGAGCTGTTTTTT.

CDR3 residues: CASSSLLGTSGRTYEQYF. Here the CDR3 DNA reads TGTGCCAGCAGCTCTTTGTTGGGAACTAGCGGGAGGACCTACGAGCAGTACTTC. This chain joins TRBV21-1 and TRBJ2-7; TRBD2, the D gene given by the table, was not confirmed from the DNA. TRBV21-1 is a recognized pseudogene. This CDR3 is built from 18 residues.

The rearrangement links TRBV5-4 to TRBJ1-6; D remains unclear. V was pared by 0 bases and J by 7 bases, with 11 bases between. The CDR3 has 15 residues. The germline gives CDR1 SGHNT, CDR2 YYREEE (reference sequence). The CDR3 reads CASSLGTGTNSPLHF. Written as DNA, the CDR3 is TGTGCCAGCAGCTTGGGGACGGGAACCAATTCACCCCTCCACTTT.

The rearrangement links TRBV7-2 to TRBJ1-5; D is unclear. V lost 1 base to trimming and J lost 1 base, with 11 bases between them. This CDR3 is built from 16 residues. Germline V lookup: CDR1 SGHTA, CDR2 FQGNSA. The CDR3 sequence: CASSLVPGSSNQPQHF. The CDR3 region has the DNA TGTGCCAGCAGCTTAGTGCCGGGGTCGAGCAATCAGCCCCAGCATTTT.

The J gene is TRBJ2-3, the V gene TRBV28; 11 nucleotides align to TRBD1. CDR3 length: 15 residues. Germline loops: CDR1 MDHEN, CDR2 SYDVKM. Unmatched junction bases numbered 5, after V lost 5 bases and J lost 4 bases. CDR3 sequence: CASSDEGQGADTQYF. The CDR3 DNA reads TGTGCCAGCAGTGACGAGGGACAGGGGGCAGATACGCAGTATTTT.

This clone was found once. This chain uses TRBV28 with TRBJ1-5; 7 nucleotides line up with TRBD1. V was pared by 5 bases and J by 4 bases, with 5 bases of the junction left unmatched. The CDR3 sequence is 14 residues long. In germline, CDR1 is MDHEN, CDR2 SYDVKM. This CDR3 reads CASSRPRGNQPQHF. The CDR3 DNA sequence: TGTGCCAGCAGTCGACCCAGGGGGAATCAGCCCCAGCATTTT.

The gene calls are TRBV4-1 and TRBJ1-5; 7 bases are shared with TRBD1. CDR1 MGHRA and CDR2 YSYEKL come from the germline V gene. This CDR3 has 15 amino acids. The junction had 7 bases not matched to a gene; V was cut back by 5 bases and J by 3 bases. CDR3 in amino acids: CASSVRGTVNQPQHF. In DNA, the CDR3 is TGCGCCAGCAGCGTTCGGGGGACAGTCAATCAGCCCCAGCATTTT.

The gene calls are TRBV5-6 and TRBJ2-3, with 11 bases lining up with TRBD2. CDR1 and CDR2 (germline): SGHDT, YYEEEE. The CDR3 is made up of 18 amino acids. V shed 4 bases, J shed 2 bases, and the junction held 12 bases outside the gene matches. The CDR3 is CASSLQGELAGATDTQYF. The CDR3 coding sequence is TGTGCCAGCAGCCTTCAGGGAGAACTAGCGGGAGCCACAGATACGCAGTATTTT.

The chain joins TRBV15 to TRBJ2-3; no reliable D call. The V end was cut by 0 bases, the J end by 3 bases, with 4 bases between. Germline loops: CDR1 LNHNV, CDR2 YYDKDF (reference sequence). The CDR3 extends over 13 amino acids. The CDR3, as DNA: TGTGCCACCAGCAGAGATCTTACAGATACGCAGTATTTT. Its protein is CATSRDLTDTQYF.

The rearrangement uses TRBV19 and TRBJ2-3; 11 bases fit TRBD1. The CDR3 is 16 amino acids. CDR1 is LNHDA, CDR2 SQIVND, per germline (reference sequence). V was pared by 4 bases and J by 3 bases, with 6 bases of the junction left unmatched. CDR3 DNA: TGTGCCAGTAGTAAGCGTGGGACAGGGGGAACAGATACGCAGTATTTT. Translating it yields CASSKRGTGGTDTQYF. The entire variable domain, with the rest obtained from reference TRBV19 and TRBJ2-3, is as follows: DGGITQSPKYLFRKEGQNVTLSCEQNLNHDAMYWYRQDPGQGLRLIYYSQIVNDFQKGDIAEGYSVSREKKESFPLTVTSAQKNPTAFYLCASSKRGTGGTDTQYFGPGTRLTVL.